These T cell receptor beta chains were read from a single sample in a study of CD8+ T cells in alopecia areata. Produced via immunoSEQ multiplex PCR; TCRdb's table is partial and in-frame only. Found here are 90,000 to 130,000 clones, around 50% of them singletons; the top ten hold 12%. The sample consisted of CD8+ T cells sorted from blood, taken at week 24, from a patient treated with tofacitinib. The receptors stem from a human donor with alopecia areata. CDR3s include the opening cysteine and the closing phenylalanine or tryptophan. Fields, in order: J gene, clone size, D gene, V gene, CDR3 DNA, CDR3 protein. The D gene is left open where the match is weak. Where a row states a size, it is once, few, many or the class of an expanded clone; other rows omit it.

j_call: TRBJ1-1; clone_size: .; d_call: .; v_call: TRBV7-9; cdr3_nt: TGTGCCAGCAGCTTAGAGTTCGGCGCAGGACTTACTGAAGCTTTCTTT; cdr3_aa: CASSLEFGAGLTEAFF
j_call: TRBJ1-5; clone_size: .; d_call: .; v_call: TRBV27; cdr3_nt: TGTGCCAGCAGTTTACGACAGGGCAATCAGCCCCAGCATTTT; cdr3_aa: CASSLRQGNQPQHF
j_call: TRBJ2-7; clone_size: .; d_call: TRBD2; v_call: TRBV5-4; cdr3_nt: TGTGCCAGCAGCCAGGGACTAGTTAACACCTACGAGCAGTACTTC; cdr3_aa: CASSQGLVNTYEQYF
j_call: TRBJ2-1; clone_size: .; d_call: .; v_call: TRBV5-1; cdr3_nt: TGCGCCAGTCACGACGGGAGTGAGCAGTTCTTC; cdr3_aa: CASHDGSEQFF
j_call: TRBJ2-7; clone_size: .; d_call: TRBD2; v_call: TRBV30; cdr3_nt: TGTGCCTGGGGGGGAGGGTGGAACGAGCAGTACTTC; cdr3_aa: CAWGGGWNEQYF
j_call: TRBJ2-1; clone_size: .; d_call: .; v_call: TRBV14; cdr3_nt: TGTGCCAGCAGCCAAGTCTCCAGGCCCTCCTACAATGAGCAGTTCTTC; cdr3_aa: CASSQVSRPSYNEQFF
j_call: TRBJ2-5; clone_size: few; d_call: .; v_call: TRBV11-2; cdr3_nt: TGTGCCAGCAGCTTAGAAATGGGTTGGGAGACCCAGTACTTC; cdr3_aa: CASSLEMGWETQYF
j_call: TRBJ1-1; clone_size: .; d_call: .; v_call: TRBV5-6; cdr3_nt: TGTGCCAGCAGCTTGTGGCAGTACACTGAAGCTTTCTTT; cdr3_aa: CASSLWQYTEAFF
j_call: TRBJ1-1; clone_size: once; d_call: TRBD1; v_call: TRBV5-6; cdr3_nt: TGTGCCAGCAGCTCGGACAGGGCCCGATCGGCTTTCTTT; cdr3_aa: CASSSDRARSAFF
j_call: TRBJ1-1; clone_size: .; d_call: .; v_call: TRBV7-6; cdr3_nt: TGTGCCAGCAGCTTAGAGGGGGGTACTACTGAAGCTTTCTTT; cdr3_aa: CASSLEGGTTEAFF
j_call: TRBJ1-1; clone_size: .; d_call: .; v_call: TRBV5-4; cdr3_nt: TGTGCCAGCAGCTTAGGGACCGTGGACACTGAAGCTTTCTTT; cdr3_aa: CASSLGTVDTEAFF
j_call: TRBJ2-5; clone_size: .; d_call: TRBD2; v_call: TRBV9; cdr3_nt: TGTGCCAGCAGCGGTTGGGACGGGGGGCAAGAGACCCAGTACTTC; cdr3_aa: CASSGWDGGQETQYF
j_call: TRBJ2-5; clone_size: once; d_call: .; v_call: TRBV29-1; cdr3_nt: TGCAGCGCCACTCTTGCTGGGGACGGGGACCAAGAGACCCAGTACTTC; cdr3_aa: CSATLAGDGDQETQYF
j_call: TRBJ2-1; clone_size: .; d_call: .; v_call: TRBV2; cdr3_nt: TGTGCCAGGCAGGGGGGACAGAACTACAATGAGCAGTTCTTC; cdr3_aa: CARQGGQNYNEQFF